The rows below give T cell receptor beta chains drawn from one sample of a study of breast tumors, draining lymph nodes, adjacent tissues. TCRdb fed the multiplex PCR reads into MiXCR, producing one record per CDR3 protein. This sample has approximately 12,000 distinct CDR3 sequences, with about 37% found just once. The material sequenced was breast tumor tissue. These receptor sequences come from a female donor with breast cancer. Some clones in this sample may be carry-over from other donors' samples. Both conserved end residues are part of each CDR3. Each record gives: V gene, J gene, clone size, D gene, CDR3 DNA, CDR3 protein. The D gene is left open where the match is weak. Clone size is given for some rows only: seen once, a few or many times, or a class if the clone is expanded.

>TRBV7-3|TRBJ2-1|-|TRBD2
TGTGCCAGCAGCTTAAACGGGAGGGCCGGAGAGCAGTTCTTC
CASSLNGRAGEQFF
>TRBV20-1|TRBJ1-6|many|TRBD1
TGCAGTGCCTCGACAGGGGGCGTTGTATCCTATAATTCACCCCTCCACTTT
CSASTGGVVSYNSPLHF
>TRBV6-1|TRBJ2-1|many|TRBD1
TGTGCCAGCAGTGAAACCGGGACAGGAGCCAATGAGCAGTTCTTC
CASSETGTGANEQFF
>TRBV20-1|TRBJ2-5|medium-sized|-
TGCAGTGCTAGATATGGGCTTCGAACCCAAGAGACCCAGTACTTC
CSARYGLRTQETQYF
>TRBV27|TRBJ2-7|once|TRBD2
TGTGCCAGCAGTTTACAACTAGCGCACTCCTACGAGCAGTACTTC
CASSLQLAHSYEQYF
>TRBV6-5|TRBJ1-1|many|-
TGTGCCAGTACAGGGTCATTTGGGACCGGCACTGAAGCTTTCTTT
CASTGSFGTGTEAFF
>TRBV29-1|TRBJ2-7|medium-sized|-
TGCAGCGTTGTGAAACCCCGAATTAGCTCCTACGAGCAGTACTTC
CSVVKPRISSYEQYF
>TRBV28|TRBJ2-5|-|-
TGTGCCAGCAGTTTAGTGGGACGTCAAGAGACCCAGTACTTC
CASSLVGRQETQYF
>TRBV7-9|TRBJ2-1|many|TRBD2
TGTGCCAGCGAGCCCCGATTGCGGGAGAACGGCTTTTACAATGAGCAGTTCTTC
CASEPRLRENGFYNEQFF
>TRBV6-6|TRBJ2-3|many|-
TGTGCCAGCAGGTCCGGGGTAAAAACTAGCACAGATACGCAGTATTTT
CASRSGVKTSTDTQYF
>TRBV9|TRBJ2-3|medium-sized|TRBD2
TGTGCCAGCAGCCCCGCACTAGCGGGGGGTCGGGGGGGCACAGATACGCAGTATTTT
CASSPALAGGRGGTDTQYF
>TRBV6-4|TRBJ2-1|many|-
TGTGCCAGCAGTGAGAAGGCCGACGGGTCCTACAATGAGCAGTTCTTC
CASSEKADGSYNEQFF
>TRBV20-1|TRBJ2-7|-|-
TGCAGTGCTGACACGACAAATACCTACGAGCAGTACTTC
CSADTTNTYEQYF
>TRBV9|TRBJ2-5|many|-
TGTGCCAGCAGCGCCACGCTCAGAGACCAAGAGACCCAGTACTTC
CASSATLRDQETQYF
>TRBV6-6|TRBJ2-7|-|-
TGTGCCGGCAGCGACCCGACGGGGACCTACGAGCAGTACTTC
CAGSDPTGTYEQYF
>TRBV29-1|TRBJ2-7|few|-
TGCAGCGTCCCAGGAGGTCCCAGCGAGCAGTACTTC
CSVPGGPSEQYF
>TRBV20-1|TRBJ2-3|many|-
TGCAGTGCTTTAGCGCTTACTACGCAGTATTTT
CSALALTTQYF
>TRBV20-1|TRBJ2-1|many|TRBD2
TGCAGTGCTAGGGGACTAGCGGGCTACAATGAGCAGTTCTTC
CSARGLAGYNEQFF
>TRBV4-1|TRBJ2-7|-|TRBD2
TGCGCCAGCAGCCATACTAGCGACTCCTACGAGCAGTACTTC
CASSHTSDSYEQYF
>TRBV4-1|TRBJ2-7|medium-sized|TRBD2
TGCGCCAGCAGCCAAGAGGCTAGCGGGTCTTACGAGCAGTACTTC
CASSQEASGSYEQYF
>TRBV3-1|TRBJ2-5|many|TRBD2
TGTGCCAGCAGCCAAGATTTCTGGCGGGGGGGCCAAGAGACCCAGTACTTC
CASSQDFWRGGQETQYF
>TRBV6-5|TRBJ1-4|many|-
TGTGCCAGCAGTTACTCGAAGGGGGGGCGGCTAAAACTGTTTTTT
CASSYSKGGRLKLFF
>TRBV20-1|TRBJ1-2|many|TRBD1
TGCAGCCCGGGACAGGGTGGTTTTGGCTATGGCTACACCTTC
CSPGQGGFGYGYTF
>TRBV11-3|TRBJ2-1|once|-
TGTGCCAGCAGCTTAGCAACAGGGCGTAGTCGCAATGAGCAGTTCTTC
CASSLATGRSRNEQFF
>TRBV25-1|TRBJ2-7|medium-sized|-
TGTGCCAGCAGTGAGGGGTCCTACGAGCAGTACTTC
CASSEGSYEQYF
>TRBV5-8|TRBJ2-1|-|TRBD2
TGTGCCGGCATCCCCGGGACTACCTCACACAATGAGCAGTTCTTC
CAGIPGTTSHNEQFF
>TRBV20-1|TRBJ2-7|hyperexpanded|TRBD2
TGCAGTGCTAGAGATGGTGGCGGGAGAGGTGGGTACGAGCAGTACTTC
CSARDGGGRGGYEQYF
>TRBV3-1|TRBJ1-6|many|-
TGTGCCAGCAGCCTTCAGACAGGCTATGATTCACCCCTCCACTTT
CASSLQTGYDSPLHF
>TRBV5-1|TRBJ2-4|-|TRBD1
TGCGCCAGCAGCAGCGGACAGGGGGACAAAAACATTCAGTACTTC
CASSSGQGDKNIQYF
>TRBV5-1|TRBJ2-2|many|TRBD1
TGCGCCAGCAGCTTGGGGACAGGGGTTGATAACACCGGGGAGCTGTTTTTT
CASSLGTGVDNTGELFF
>TRBV4-2|TRBJ2-3|many|-
TGTGCCAGCAGCCAAGATAGGGATACGCAGTATTTT
CASSQDRDTQYF
>TRBV2|TRBJ2-1|many|-
TGTGCCAGCAGGGTAGGGGGGGGGACCTACAATGAGCAGTTCTTC
CASRVGGGTYNEQFF
>TRBV7-7|TRBJ2-3|many|TRBD2
TGTGCTAGCAGCTACGGACTAGCGGGGCTAGGGGATACGCAGTATTTT
CASSYGLAGLGDTQYF
>TRBV20-1|TRBJ2-2|medium-sized|-
TGCAGTGCTAGACGGCAGGGGTTCATATCCGGGGAGCTGTTTTTT
CSARRQGFISGELFF
>TRBV6-1|TRBJ1-2|many|-
TGTGCCAGCAGGCTTGAGTCGGGGAACAACTATGGCTACACCTTC
CASRLESGNNYGYTF
>TRBV20-1|TRBJ1-5|-|-
TGCAGTGCTAGAGAGCTACAGGATAGCAATCAGCCCCAGCATTTT
CSARELQDSNQPQHF
>TRBV7-9|TRBJ2-7|many|-
TGTGCCAGCAGCCCCAGTGAGACGGAGAAATACGAGCAGTACTTC
CASSPSETEKYEQYF
>TRBV19|TRBJ2-5|-|-
TGTGCCAGTAGTTTCGGACAGAGAGAGACCCAGTACTTC
CASSFGQRETQYF
>TRBV5-1|TRBJ2-1|many|-
TGCGCCAGCAGCTTGCGGGCGAGCTCCTACAATGAGCAGTTCTTC
CASSLRASSYNEQFF
>TRBV7-8|TRBJ2-1|-|TRBD2
TGTGCCAGTAGGGCTAGCGGGAGCTACTATGAGCAGTTCTTC
CASRASGSYYEQFF
>TRBV9|TRBJ2-7|once|-
TGTGCCAGCAGCGTAGCTATGGGCTACGAGCAGTACTTC
CASSVAMGYEQYF
>TRBV7-2|TRBJ2-5|-|-
TGTGCCAGCAGCTTGGGGGCGGGAGTGGCTTTGGAGACCCAGTACTTC
CASSLGAGVALETQYF
>TRBV5-5|TRBJ1-1|-|-
TGTGCCAGCAGCTTGGAGGCAGGTGAAGCTTTCTTT
CASSLEAGEAFF
>TRBV9|TRBJ2-1|many|TRBD2
TGTGCCAGCAGCGTCTCCGGGGGGTCCTCCTACAATGAGCAGTTCTTC
CASSVSGGSSYNEQFF
>TRBV7-6|TRBJ2-5|medium-sized|-
TGTGCCAGCAGCTTACAACAAGAGACCCAGTACTTC
CASSLQQETQYF
>TRBV9|TRBJ2-4|-|TRBD1
TGTGCCAGCAGCGTAGCAGGGGGCTTTAACATTCAGTACTTC
CASSVAGGFNIQYF
>TRBV20-1|TRBJ1-2|-|-
TGCAGTGCTAGAGACCCGACCGCCCTGGGGGGTGGCTACACCTTC
CSARDPTALGGGYTF
>TRBV18|TRBJ2-7|-|TRBD1
TGTGCCAGGTCACGTGGACAGGCCTACGGGCAGTACTTC
CARSRGQAYGQYF
>TRBV10-3|TRBJ2-1|-|TRBD2
TGCGCCATCCAGGAGCGGGAGAACAATGGGCAGTTCTTC
CAIQERENNGQFF
>TRBV19|TRBJ2-3|-|TRBD1
TGTGCCAGTAGTATAATGGGACAGAGCACAGATACGCAGTATTTT
CASSIMGQSTDTQYF
>TRBV6-5|TRBJ1-5|many|TRBD1
TGTGCCAGCAGTTACTCGAGGACAGGGGTCAATCAGCCCCAGCATTTT
CASSYSRTGVNQPQHF
>TRBV7-8|TRBJ2-7|many|-
TGTGCCAGCAGCTTGGGCGGGACACAATACGAGCAGTACTTC
CASSLGGTQYEQYF